The 20 T cell receptor beta chains in this list originate from one sample, sequenced in a study of graft-versus-host responses after intestinal transplantation. Repertoires were generated with immunoSEQ multiplex PCR, while TCRdb's copy carries only in-frame clones and drops some. The table lists some 110,000 clones, 85% to 95% of them singletons, with 0.95% to 1.5% in the top ten. These receptors' antigens are unknown. The sample was unstimulated CD8+ T cells sorted from spleen or lymph node cells, taken before transplant. All receptors derive from a human donor who was the organ donor for an intestinal transplant.

This chain joins TRBV9 and TRBJ2-1; D is perhaps TRBD1 or TRBD2 (5 bases each). This CDR3 spans 13 amino acids. V shed 0 bases and J shed 8 bases, with 9 bases lying between them. Germline V gives CDR1 SGDLS, CDR2 YYNGEE. The CDR3 nucleotides read TGTGCCAGCAGCGTAGCTGGGGGTTATGAGCAGTTCTTC. Its protein is CASSVAGGYEQFF.

The rearrangement joins TRBV6-1 to TRBJ1-5; D ambiguous. The CDR3 totals 12 residues. Germline V gene sequence: CDR1 MNHNS, CDR2 SASEGT. Trimming pared 1 base from V and 3 bases from J, leaving 1 base between. CDR3 sequence (DNA): TGTGCCAGCAGTGAAGTCAATCAGCCCCAGCATTTT. Protein: CASSEVNQPQHF.

J is TRBJ2-6 and V is TRBV7-9, with TRBD1 matching 9 bases. Unmatched junction bases numbered 2, after V lost 6 bases and J lost 2 bases. The germline CDR1 and CDR2 sequences are SEHNR and FQNEAQ (reference sequence). This CDR3 is built from 15 residues. The CDR3 reads CASRGDRAGANVLTF. CDR3 coding DNA: TGTGCCAGCAGAGGGGACAGGGCTGGGGCCAACGTCCTGACTTTC.

The chain employs TRBV7-9 and TRBJ2-3; 12 bases are shared with TRBD2. Germline trimming cut 1 base from V and 6 bases from J; bases unmatched to any gene: 5. The CDR3 extends over 16 amino acids. Germline-derived CDR1 and CDR2 are SEHNR and FQNEAQ (reference sequence). The CDR3 reads CASSLVTSGRSDTQYF. CDR3 in DNA: TGTGCCAGCAGCTTAGTAACTAGCGGGAGGTCGGATACGCAGTATTTT.

J is TRBJ1-2 and V is TRBV10-2, with 7 positions matching TRBD1. The V segment lost 6 bases and the J segment 4 bases; nucleotides outside the gene matches: 11. This CDR3 contains 15 residues. CDR1 is WSHSY, CDR2 SAAADI, per germline. In nucleotides, the CDR3 is TGCGCCAGCAGCAAGCTCGCAGGGGGTCCCTATGGCTACACCTTC. This codes for CASSKLAGGPYGYTF.

The count of this clone is one. The chain recombines TRBV6-5 with TRBJ2-7; D is unclear. In germline, CDR1 is MNHEY, CDR2 SVGAGI. Trimming took off 6 bases at V and 5 bases at J, with 8 bases between the two ends. The CDR3 is made up of 11 amino acids. The chain's CDR3 is CASRHKHEQYF. As DNA, the CDR3 is TGTGCCAGCAGGCACAAACACGAGCAGTACTTC.

The chain employs TRBV6-5 and TRBJ2-1; 10 bases match TRBD2. J was trimmed by 6 bases and V by 2 bases; bases with no gene match: 1. The CDR3 is made up of 14 amino acids. Germline V gives CDR1 MNHEY, CDR2 SVGAGI. CDR3 sequence reads: CASSYGTSVNEQFF. CDR3 nucleotide sequence: TGTGCCAGCAGTTACGGGACTAGCGTCAATGAGCAGTTCTTC.

J is TRBJ2-5 and V is TRBV5-4; D might be TRBD1 (5 bases). The CDR3 contains 14 residues. Trimming pared 0 bases from V and 4 bases from J, leaving 10 bases between. The V gene's germline CDR1 is SGHNT and CDR2 YYREEE (reference sequence). CDR3 nucleotides: TGTGCCAGCAGCTTGGAAGGGGTAGGAGAGACCCAGTACTTC. This gives the protein CASSLEGVGETQYF.

This clone was counted once. The chain is built from TRBV7-3 and TRBJ2-3; no clear D. The CDR3 loop spans 12 amino acids. V was cut by 6 bases and J by 6 bases, with 10 bases left in between. Looked up from germline, CDR1 is SGHTA and CDR2 is FQGTGA. CDR3 nucleotides: TGTGCCAGCAGGTACTTGGGGGATACGCAGTATTTT. Its translation is CASRYLGDTQYF. Full variable domain (outside the CDR3, taken from reference TRBV7-3 and TRBJ2-3): GAGVSQTPSNKVTEKGKYVELRCDPISGHTALYWYRQSLGQGPEFLIYFQGTGAADDSGLPNDRFFAVRPEGSVSTLKIQRTERGDSAVYLCASRYLGDTQYFGPGTRLTVL.

The chain combines TRBV4-1 with TRBJ2-7; D may be TRBD1 or TRBD2 (5 bases each). Trimming left V 0 bases short and J 0 bases short, with 9 bases between. The germline V gene has CDR1 MGHRA and CDR2 YSYEKL. The CDR3 is made up of 15 amino acids. This CDR3 reads CASSQEGDASYEQYF. The DNA for the CDR3 is TGCGCCAGCAGCCAAGAAGGGGACGCCTCCTACGAGCAGTACTTC.

The chain recombines TRBV7-9 with TRBJ2-4, with a possible D match to TRBD2 (7 bases). This CDR3 spans 15 amino acids. Germline CDR1 is SEHNR and CDR2 is FQNEAQ (reference sequence). Trimming removed 5 bases at V and 7 bases at J, with 18 bases between. CDR3 residues: CASSLISEGGNIQYF. In DNA, the CDR3 is TGTGCCAGCAGCCTCATCTCGGAGGGGGGGAACATTCAGTACTTC.

The rearrangement links TRBV5-8 to TRBJ2-7, with 8 bases identical to TRBD1. V lost 2 bases, J lost 1 base, and 2 bases stayed unmatched. The germline gives CDR1 SGHTS, CDR2 YDEGEE. The CDR3 is 14 amino acids. The CDR3 sequence: CASSLGQGSYEQYF. Here the CDR3 DNA reads TGTGCCAGCAGCTTAGGACAGGGTTCCTACGAGCAGTACTTC.

The chain employs TRBV28 and TRBJ2-7; weak D call: TRBD1 (5 bases). V was trimmed by 8 bases and J by 1 base, leaving 9 bases between them. Looked up from germline, CDR1 is MDHEN and CDR2 is SYDVKM. CDR3 length: 12 residues. As DNA, the CDR3 is TGTGCCAGCTCAACAGGATCCTACGAGCAGTACTTC. It encodes CASSTGSYEQYF. Full variable domain (remainder filled in from reference TRBV28 and TRBJ2-7): DVKVTQSSRYLVKRTGEKVFLECVQDMDHENMFWYRQDPGLGLRLIYFSYDVKMKEKGDIPEGYSVSREKKERFSLILESASTNQTSMYLCASSTGSYEQYFGPGTRLTVT.

V and J are TRBV5-4 and TRBJ1-2; maybe TRBD1 (5 bases). The germline V and J ends were trimmed by 0 bases and 6 bases, with 12 bases remaining between them. In germline, CDR1 is SGHNT, CDR2 YYREEE (reference sequence). This CDR3 has 14 residues. The CDR3 protein is CASSLDGGGDGYTF. The CDR3 coding sequence is TGTGCCAGCAGCTTGGATGGCGGAGGGGATGGCTACACCTTC.

The DNA of the CDR3 is TGTGCCAGCAGTGAAGCTCGGCCAGCACCATACTATGGCTACACCTTC. Amino acids: CASSEARPAPYYGYTF. The V call is TRBV6-1, the J call TRBJ1-2; D call uncertain. The ends were cut back, 0 bases at V and 3 bases at J, with 14 bases in the middle. Germline lookup yields CDR1 MNHNS and CDR2 SASEGT. This CDR3 is built from 16 residues.

The V and J genes are TRBV2 and TRBJ1-1, with a tentative D call TRBD1 (5 bases). Trimming took 6 bases from V and 3 from J, leaving 17 bases between them. Germline V CDR1 and CDR2: SNHLY, FYNNEI. CDR3 length: 15 amino acids. The CDR3 sequence: CASRVAQRGDTEAFF. The CDR3 nucleotides are TGTGCCAGCAGGGTCGCCCAACGGGGGGACACTGAAGCTTTCTTT.

V usage is TRBV11-2 and J usage is TRBJ2-1; D may correspond to TRBD1 or TRBD2 (5 bases each). Trimming shortened V by 1 base and J by 8 bases, and 9 bases separated the two germline ends. The CDR3 contains 13 residues. Germline CDR1 and CDR2: SGHAT and FQNNGV. The CDR3: CASSLGGNYEQFF. CDR3 in DNA: TGTGCCAGCAGCTTAGGGGGGAACTATGAGCAGTTCTTC.

The chain employs TRBV27 and TRBJ1-1; D call uncertain. The CDR3 sequence is 14 residues long. V lost 3 bases and J lost 2, with 10 bases in between. Germline CDR1 is MNHEY and CDR2 is SMNVEV (reference sequence). DNA of the CDR3: TGTGCCAGCAGTTTCCGCGACGGAAACACTGAAGCTTTCTTT. This codes for CASSFRDGNTEAFF.

The J gene is TRBJ2-1, the V gene TRBV4-2; 11 bases fit TRBD2. Germline V CDR1 and CDR2: LGHNA, YNFKEQ. The CDR3 loop spans 15 amino acids. V shed 6 bases and J 10 bases; nucleotides not matched to a gene: 11. Here the CDR3 reads CASRQTSGTLREQFF. The CDR3 DNA reads TGTGCCAGCAGACAGACTAGCGGGACCCTTAGGGAGCAGTTCTTC.

Regarding this clone: The DNA is omitted, as the CDR3 cannot be located on it reliably, and the CDR3 follows TCRdb's listing. The chain has TRBV12-1 and TRBJ2-7; the table assigns TRBD2, which was not confirmed against the DNA. TRBV12-1 is a documented pseudogene. Ends included, the CDR3 has 17 residues. CDR3 sequence: CASSFYRCSGPSYEQYF.